Shown below are 5 T cell receptor beta chains from a single sample sequenced in a study of blood T cell repertoires in COVID-19. Sequenced by immunoSEQ multiplex PCR; TCRdb stores in-frame clones only, minus some. The sample lists roughly 74,000 clones, around 88% occurring once. Specimen: peripheral blood. The receptors were gathered from a woman aged 80 or over with active or convalescent COVID-19.

The chain links TRBV10-3 to TRBJ1-6; 7 nucleotides agree with TRBD1. Looked up from germline, CDR1 is ENHRY and CDR2 is SYGVKD. The V gene end was trimmed by 4 bases and the J gene end by 5 bases; junction bases not matched to a gene: 8. This CDR3 has 16 amino acids. The CDR3 region has the DNA TGTGCCATCAGTGTAGGTTCAGGACAGGATAATTCACCCCTCCACTTT. The encoded protein is CAISVGSGQDNSPLHF.

This sequence joins TRBV3-1 (or the pseudogene TRBV3-2) and TRBJ2-1, with 8 bases matching TRBD2. Germline lookup yields CDR1 LGHDT and CDR2 YNNKEL (reference sequence). The CDR3 is 16 amino acids. V gave up 4 bases and J gave up 6 bases; unmatched junction bases: 11. The CDR3 DNA reads TGTGCCAGCAGCCCCGGGACCGGGACTAGGGCCAATGAGCAGTTCTTC. The encoded protein is CASSPGTGTRANEQFF.

The table lists this clone with a count of one. The chain recombines TRBV6-5 with TRBJ2-1; D possibly corresponds to TRBD2 (5 bases). CDR1 is MNHEY, CDR2 SVGAGI, per germline. The germline V and J ends were trimmed by 5 bases and 4 bases, with 15 bases remaining between them. This CDR3 comprises 15 residues. The CDR3 DNA sequence: TGTGCCAGCAGTAGCGGCCTAGCTGGGTACAATGAGCAGTTCTTC. This codes for CASSSGLAGYNEQFF.

The gene calls are TRBV3-1 (or the pseudogene TRBV3-2) and TRBJ2-5; D perhaps matches TRBD2 (6 bases). Germline V gene data show CDR1 as LGHDT and CDR2 as YNNKEL (reference sequence). Trimming left V 7 bases short and J 4 bases short, with 13 bases between. CDR3 size: 13 residues. CDR3 in amino acids: CASTRRGGETQYF. The CDR3 DNA reads as TGTGCCAGCACCCGGCGGGGAGGAGAGACCCAGTACTTC.

The CDR3, as DNA: TGTGCCAGCAGCCGCAGGGGACCTACTGGGTCCGGGGAGCTGTTTTTT. Its protein is CASSRRGPTGSGELFF. V and J are TRBV7-2 and TRBJ2-2; TRBD1 might be the D (6 bases). Germline V gives CDR1 SGHTA, CDR2 FQGNSA. The CDR3 contains 16 residues. V lost 5 bases and J lost 6, with 19 bases in between.